This is a list of T cell receptor beta chains from one sample in a study of blood T cell repertoires in COVID-19. TCRdb keeps only in-frame clones here, not all; method: immunoSEQ multiplex PCR. The repertoire holds roughly 290,000 clones, with 85% as singletons. Sequencing input: peripheral blood. These receptors were taken from a woman aged 45-65 years with active or convalescent COVID-19. CDR3s include the opening cysteine and the closing phenylalanine or tryptophan. Each record gives: CDR3 protein, CDR3 DNA, D gene, J gene, clone size, V gene. D genes are given only for firm matches. Expanded clones get a size class; other rows say once, few or many, or leave the size out.

cdr3_aa: CASSQELFSWRARDTQYF
cdr3_nt: TGTGCCAGCAGCCAGGAACTCTTTAGCTGGAGGGCCAGGGATACGCAGTATTTT
d_call: NA
j_call: TRBJ2-3
clone_size: once
v_call: TRBV14

cdr3_aa: CASSRVPGQGSNEQFF
cdr3_nt: TGTGCCAGCAGTCGTGTCCCGGGACAGGGTAGCAATGAGCAGTTCTTC
d_call: TRBD1
j_call: TRBJ2-1
clone_size: NA
v_call: TRBV27

cdr3_aa: CASSPLGGSPLHF
cdr3_nt: TGTGCCAGCAGTCCTCTGGGGGGATCACCCCTCCACTTT
d_call: NA
j_call: TRBJ1-6
clone_size: NA
v_call: TRBV2

cdr3_aa: CASSSGVHSNQPQHF
cdr3_nt: TGTGCCAGCAGCTCGGGGGTTCATAGCAATCAGCCCCAGCATTTT
d_call: NA
j_call: TRBJ1-5
clone_size: NA
v_call: TRBV7-2

cdr3_aa: CASSSSGILNEQFF
cdr3_nt: TGTGCCAGCAGTTCCTCAGGAATTTTGAATGAGCAGTTCTTC
d_call: NA
j_call: TRBJ2-1
clone_size: NA
v_call: TRBV7-3

cdr3_aa: CASSSYTTYEQYF
cdr3_nt: TGCGCCAGCAGCTCCTACACTACCTACGAGCAGTACTTC
d_call: NA
j_call: TRBJ2-7
clone_size: NA
v_call: TRBV5-1

cdr3_aa: CASRQDRAYNSPLHF
cdr3_nt: TGTGCCAGCCGTCAGGACAGGGCCTATAATTCACCCCTCCACTTT
d_call: TRBD1
j_call: TRBJ1-6
clone_size: few
v_call: TRBV2

cdr3_aa: CASSLGVAGPYEQYF
cdr3_nt: TGTGCCAGCAGCTTAGGAGTAGCGGGTCCTTACGAGCAGTACTTC
d_call: TRBD2
j_call: TRBJ2-7
clone_size: NA
v_call: TRBV7-2

cdr3_aa: CASSLGDMSYTF
cdr3_nt: TGTGCCAGCAGCTTGGGGGACATGAGCTACACCTTC
d_call: NA
j_call: TRBJ1-2
clone_size: NA
v_call: TRBV5-6

cdr3_aa: CASSLELANTGELFF
cdr3_nt: TGCGCCAGCAGCTTGGAACTAGCAAACACCGGGGAGCTGTTTTTT
d_call: NA
j_call: TRBJ2-2
clone_size: few
v_call: TRBV5-1

cdr3_aa: CASSDQGWGETQYF
cdr3_nt: TGTGCCAGCAGTGACCAGGGGTGGGGAGAGACCCAGTACTTC
d_call: NA
j_call: TRBJ2-5
clone_size: NA
v_call: TRBV2

cdr3_aa: CASLRGAGYGYTF
cdr3_nt: TGTGCCAGCCTCAGGGGGGCGGGCTATGGCTACACCTTC
d_call: TRBD1
j_call: TRBJ1-2
clone_size: NA
v_call: TRBV6-5

cdr3_aa: CASSTPHYKSNQPQHF
cdr3_nt: TGTGCCAGCAGCACACCACACTACAAGAGCAATCAGCCCCAGCATTTT
d_call: NA
j_call: TRBJ1-5
clone_size: NA
v_call: TRBV21-1

cdr3_aa: CASSFKGPVTEAFF
cdr3_nt: TGTGCCAGCAGTTTTAAGGGGCCGGTCACTGAAGCTTTCTTT
d_call: NA
j_call: TRBJ1-1
clone_size: once
v_call: TRBV28

cdr3_aa: CASANLAGVTDTQYF
cdr3_nt: TGTGCCAGCGCCAATCTAGCGGGAGTAACCGATACGCAGTATTTT
d_call: TRBD2
j_call: TRBJ2-3
clone_size: NA
v_call: TRBV25-1

cdr3_aa: CASSLEGLGYTF
cdr3_nt: TGTGCCAGCAGTTTGGAGGGGCTTGGCTACACCTTC
d_call: NA
j_call: TRBJ1-2
clone_size: NA
v_call: TRBV28

cdr3_aa: CASSFLETSKAFF
cdr3_nt: TGTGCCAGCAGTTTTCTCGAGACATCGAAAGCTTTCTTT
d_call: NA
j_call: TRBJ1-1
clone_size: NA
v_call: TRBV12-3/TRBV12-4

cdr3_aa: CASSAGQGAGETQYF
cdr3_nt: TGCGCCAGCAGCGCAGGACAGGGGGCTGGGGAGACCCAGTACTTC
d_call: TRBD1
j_call: TRBJ2-5
clone_size: NA
v_call: TRBV5-1

cdr3_aa: CATSRPPWVRAETQYF
cdr3_nt: TGTGCCACCAGCAGACCGCCGTGGGTGAGGGCGGAGACCCAGTACTTC
d_call: NA
j_call: TRBJ2-5
clone_size: NA
v_call: TRBV15

cdr3_aa: CASNPTEQETQYF
cdr3_nt: TGTGCCAGCAATCCGACAGAACAGGAGACCCAGTACTTC
d_call: NA
j_call: TRBJ2-5
clone_size: NA
v_call: TRBV28

cdr3_aa: CASSFNSYNEQFF
cdr3_nt: TGCGCCAGCAGCTTCAACTCCTACAATGAGCAGTTCTTC
d_call: NA
j_call: TRBJ2-1
clone_size: NA
v_call: TRBV5-1

cdr3_aa: CASSQADRGRDTQYF
cdr3_nt: TGTGCCAGCAGCCAAGCTGACAGGGGGCGGGATACGCAGTATTTT
d_call: TRBD1
j_call: TRBJ2-3
clone_size: NA
v_call: TRBV3-1/TRBV3-2

cdr3_aa: CASSLGERQSTDTQYF
cdr3_nt: TGTGCCAGCAGCTTGGGCGAGAGACAAAGCACAGATACGCAGTATTTT
d_call: NA
j_call: TRBJ2-3
clone_size: NA
v_call: TRBV5-4

cdr3_aa: CASSLSTTTNEKLFF
cdr3_nt: TGTGCCAGCAGCTTGAGTACTACAACTAATGAAAAACTGTTTTTT
d_call: NA
j_call: TRBJ1-4
clone_size: NA
v_call: TRBV5-6

cdr3_aa: CASSSPRQSRAGQGTEAFF
cdr3_nt: TGCGCCAGCAGCTCCCCGCGGCAAAGTAGGGCAGGGCAGGGTACTGAAGCTTTCTTT
d_call: NA
j_call: TRBJ1-1
clone_size: NA
v_call: TRBV5-1

cdr3_aa: CSVEGQPGTEAFF
cdr3_nt: TGCAGCGTTGAAGGACAGCCGGGCACTGAAGCTTTCTTT
d_call: NA
j_call: TRBJ1-1
clone_size: NA
v_call: TRBV29-1

cdr3_aa: CASSIGQVLYNEQFF
cdr3_nt: TGTGCCAGTAGTATAGGACAGGTCCTCTACAATGAGCAGTTCTTC
d_call: NA
j_call: TRBJ2-1
clone_size: NA
v_call: TRBV19

cdr3_aa: CASTPGTTYNEQFF
cdr3_nt: TGTGCCAGCACCCCCGGGACTACTTACAATGAGCAGTTCTTC
d_call: TRBD2
j_call: TRBJ2-1
clone_size: NA
v_call: TRBV7-4

cdr3_aa: CASRDGTGLGTGELFF
cdr3_nt: TGTGCCAGCAGAGACGGTACGGGATTAGGGACCGGGGAGCTGTTTTTT
d_call: NA
j_call: TRBJ2-2
clone_size: NA
v_call: TRBV9

cdr3_aa: CASLRGVGETQYF
cdr3_nt: TGCGCCAGCCTACGGGGGGTCGGCGAGACCCAGTACTTC
d_call: TRBD2
j_call: TRBJ2-5
clone_size: NA
v_call: TRBV10-2

cdr3_aa: CASSPRTGGMGEQYF
cdr3_nt: TGCGCCAGCAGCCCGCGGACAGGGGGGATGGGGGAGCAGTACTTC
d_call: TRBD1
j_call: TRBJ2-7
clone_size: NA
v_call: TRBV5-1

cdr3_aa: CASTLTGGNTGELFF
cdr3_nt: TGCGCCAGCACCTTGACAGGGGGGAACACCGGGGAGCTGTTTTTT
d_call: TRBD1
j_call: TRBJ2-2
clone_size: NA
v_call: TRBV5-1

cdr3_aa: CASSWSGRTDEQFF
cdr3_nt: TGTGCCAGCAGTTGGAGCGGGAGGACCGATGAGCAGTTCTTC
d_call: TRBD2
j_call: TRBJ2-1
clone_size: NA
v_call: TRBV27

cdr3_aa: CASSLGLPSYGYTF
cdr3_nt: TGTGCCAGCAGCTTAGGCCTCCCCTCCTATGGCTACACCTTC
d_call: NA
j_call: TRBJ1-2
clone_size: few
v_call: TRBV13

cdr3_aa: CASSLTGANYGYTF
cdr3_nt: TGTGCCAGCAGTTTAACAGGGGCTAACTATGGCTACACCTTC
d_call: TRBD1
j_call: TRBJ1-2
clone_size: NA
v_call: TRBV28

cdr3_aa: CASSLLGGPNQPQHF
cdr3_nt: TGTGCCAGCAGCTTGCTCGGGGGGCCCAATCAGCCCCAGCATTTT
d_call: NA
j_call: TRBJ1-5
clone_size: NA
v_call: TRBV5-6

cdr3_aa: CASSVSGRIDEQFF
cdr3_nt: TGTGCCAGCAGCGTCAGCGGGAGAATAGATGAGCAGTTCTTC
d_call: TRBD2
j_call: TRBJ2-1
clone_size: once
v_call: TRBV9

cdr3_aa: CATWGTANYGYTF
cdr3_nt: TGTGCCACCTGGGGCACAGCTAACTATGGCTACACCTTC
d_call: NA
j_call: TRBJ1-2
clone_size: NA
v_call: TRBV15

cdr3_aa: CASSLAARGGSTEAFF
cdr3_nt: TGCGCCAGCAGCTTGGCCGCCAGGGGAGGGAGCACTGAAGCTTTCTTT
d_call: NA
j_call: TRBJ1-1
clone_size: NA
v_call: TRBV5-1

cdr3_aa: CAISAGQGSDNEQFF
cdr3_nt: TGTGCCATCAGTGCTGGACAGGGAAGCGACAATGAGCAGTTCTTC
d_call: TRBD1
j_call: TRBJ2-1
clone_size: NA
v_call: TRBV10-3

cdr3_aa: CATSGGATNEKLFF
cdr3_nt: TGTGCCACCAGTGGAGGCGCAACTAATGAAAAACTGTTTTTT
d_call: NA
j_call: TRBJ1-4
clone_size: NA
v_call: TRBV24-1

cdr3_aa: CASSFDNSPLHF
cdr3_nt: TGTGCCAGCAGTTTCGATAATTCACCCCTCCACTTT
d_call: NA
j_call: TRBJ1-6
clone_size: NA
v_call: TRBV12-3/TRBV12-4

cdr3_aa: CAWLGDWTVGYGYTF
cdr3_nt: TGTGCCTGGCTGGGGGATTGGACAGTGGGCTATGGCTACACCTTC
d_call: NA
j_call: TRBJ1-2
clone_size: NA
v_call: TRBV30

cdr3_aa: CASSNPGLPFTDTQYF
cdr3_nt: TGTGCCAGCAGCAACCCCGGACTGCCCTTCACAGATACGCAGTATTTT
d_call: NA
j_call: TRBJ2-3
clone_size: NA
v_call: TRBV3-1/TRBV3-2

cdr3_aa: CASRPTSGRSGELFF
cdr3_nt: TGTGCCAGCCGCCCTACTAGCGGGAGATCCGGGGAGCTGTTTTTT
d_call: TRBD2
j_call: TRBJ2-2
clone_size: NA
v_call: TRBV7-2

cdr3_aa: CASSPLTRRETQYF
cdr3_nt: TGTGCCAGCAGCCCCCTGACTAGGAGGGAGACCCAGTACTTC
d_call: NA
j_call: TRBJ2-5
clone_size: NA
v_call: TRBV7-9

cdr3_aa: CASSLGAGSNQPQHF
cdr3_nt: TGCGCCAGCAGCTTAGGAGCGGGGAGCAATCAGCCCCAGCATTTT
d_call: NA
j_call: TRBJ1-5
clone_size: NA
v_call: TRBV5-1

cdr3_aa: CASSPPLAGGLTIEQYF
cdr3_nt: TGTGCCAGCAGCCCGCCGCTAGCGGGAGGGCTTACGATCGAGCAGTACTTC
d_call: TRBD2
j_call: TRBJ2-7
clone_size: NA
v_call: TRBV5-6

cdr3_aa: CASSSPGESNYGYTF
cdr3_nt: TGTGCCAGCAGTTCACCAGGGGAATCTAACTATGGCTACACCTTC
d_call: NA
j_call: TRBJ1-2
clone_size: few
v_call: TRBV6-6

cdr3_aa: CASSFGVQETQYF
cdr3_nt: TGCGCCAGCAGCTTCGGGGTCCAAGAGACCCAGTACTTC
d_call: NA
j_call: TRBJ2-5
clone_size: NA
v_call: TRBV5-1

cdr3_aa: CASSGLRLAYEQYF
cdr3_nt: TGTGCCAGCAGTGGCCTCCGACTAGCTTACGAGCAGTACTTC
d_call: TRBD2
j_call: TRBJ2-7
clone_size: few
v_call: TRBV2

cdr3_aa: CASSWGLAGVNEQFF
cdr3_nt: TGTGCCAGCAGTTGGGGACTAGCGGGAGTCAATGAGCAGTTCTTC
d_call: TRBD2
j_call: TRBJ2-1
clone_size: NA
v_call: TRBV6-5

cdr3_aa: CASSLGQGSYEQYF
cdr3_nt: TGTGCCAGCAGTTTGGGACAGGGTAGCTACGAGCAGTACTTC
d_call: TRBD1
j_call: TRBJ2-7
clone_size: NA
v_call: TRBV27

cdr3_aa: CASTLGGAPLHF
cdr3_nt: TGTGCCAGCACCCTAGGGGGGGCACCCCTCCACTTT
d_call: NA
j_call: TRBJ1-6
clone_size: NA
v_call: TRBV7-9

cdr3_aa: CASSLSGGAGTEAFF
cdr3_nt: TGTGCCAGCAGTTTATCAGGGGGGGCCGGGACTGAAGCTTTCTTT
d_call: NA
j_call: TRBJ1-1
clone_size: NA
v_call: TRBV27